The 32 T cell receptor beta chains below all came from one sample that was sequenced in a study of blood T cells in healthy people across ages. A second PCR, run for roughly 7 to 11 cycles, used a sample-barcoded 5' primer plus a J-beta primer mix. MiXCR, run by TCRdb on the 5' RACE reads, gives a single entry per CDR3 protein. The sample includes just under 550,000 distinct CDR3 sequences, around 24% of them seen just once. The same data also went into a second study, on T cells of mothers and their children.

Source material: blood. These receptors came from a boy between 5 and 17 years old in good health.

J is TRBJ2-3 and V is TRBV7-2; TRBD2 might be the D (6 bases). V was cut by 5 bases and J by 3 bases, with 21 bases left in between. Germline V CDR1 and CDR2: SGHTA, FQGNSA. The CDR3 is 17 residues long. In DNA, the CDR3 is TGTGCCAGCAGCCCCTCTCGCGGGGCCTTCGGGACAGATACGCAGTATTTT. It yields the protein CASSPSRGAFGTDTQYF.

The V and J genes are TRBV4-1 and TRBJ1-1; D is ambiguous. Germline CDR1 reads MGHRA; CDR2 reads YSYEKL. CDR3 length: 12 amino acids. V was cut by 0 bases and J by 9 bases, with 8 bases left in between. The CDR3 DNA reads as TGCGCCAGCAGCCAAGATCTCGGGAAAGCTTTCTTT. This codes for CASSQDLGKAFF.

The chain employs TRBV6-2 or TRBV6-3 and TRBJ1-5; no clear D. CDR1 and CDR2 from the germline V gene are MNHEY and SVGEGT. The CDR3 consists of 14 residues. The germline V and J ends were trimmed by 6 bases and 0 bases, with 9 bases remaining between them. CDR3 DNA: TGTGCCAGCAGGGCAGGAAATAGCAATCAGCCCCAGCATTTT. Amino acids: CASRAGNSNQPQHF.

This clonotype was detected a few times. This chain joins TRBV27 and TRBJ1-6; 9 bases are a match to TRBD1. J gave up 7 bases and V 6 bases, and 10 bases lay outside the gene matches. The germline V gene encodes CDR1 MNHEY and CDR2 SMNVEV (reference sequence). The CDR3 is made up of 16 amino acids. For the CDR3, the DNA is TGTGCCAGCAGCTCCTTTGTAGGACAGGGGAATTCACCCCTCCACTTT. This codes for CASSSFVGQGNSPLHF.

V gene TRBV2 combines with J gene TRBJ2-1; no reliable D call. V was cut by 5 bases and J by 12 bases, with 14 bases left in between. This CDR3 spans 12 amino acids. Germline CDR1 and CDR2: SNHLY and FYNNEI. This CDR3 is CASSSGRGAQFF. As DNA, the CDR3 is TGTGCCAGCAGTTCCGGACGAGGCGCGCAGTTCTTC.

This clonotype showed up just a few times. This chain links TRBV5-1 with TRBJ2-2, with TRBD2 matching over 8 bases. The CDR3 runs to 16 residues. Germline trimming cut 0 bases from V and 5 bases from J; bases unmatched to any gene: 6. The germline V gene has CDR1 SGHRS and CDR2 YFSETQ. The CDR3 region has the DNA TGCGCCAGCAGCTTGGTCGCGGGGGGAGGAACCGGGGAGCTGTTTTTT. It translates to CASSLVAGGGTGELFF. Using reference TRBV5-1 and TRBJ2-2 for the parts outside the CDR3, the full variable domain is KAGVTQTPRYLIKTRGQQVTLSCSPISGHRSVSWYQQTPGQGLQFLFEYFSETQRNKGNFPGRFSGRQFSNSRSEMNVSTLELGDSALYLCASSLVAGGGTGELFFGEGSRLTVL.

This chain uses TRBV5-1 with TRBJ1-4; the D is unclear. This CDR3 comprises 14 residues. Trimming removed 0 bases at V and 4 bases at J, with 7 bases between. Germline V CDR1 and CDR2: SGHRS, YFSETQ. The CDR3 DNA reads TGCGCCAGCAGCTTGGTGGGAAATAATGAAAAACTGTTTTTT. It yields the protein CASSLVGNNEKLFF.

This chain connects TRBV7-9 to TRBJ2-1; 9 positions agree with TRBD1. The CDR3 is made up of 14 amino acids. Germline trimming cut 4 bases from V and 6 bases from J; bases unmatched to any gene: 4. CDR1 is SEHNR, CDR2 FQNEAQ, per germline (reference sequence). CDR3 amino acids: CASSSGTGLNEQFF. The CDR3 nucleotides read TGTGCCAGCAGCTCCGGGACAGGGCTCAATGAGCAGTTCTTC.

This clonotype was counted between two and nine times. V gene TRBV2 combines with J gene TRBJ2-2, with TRBD1 matching over 8 bases. This CDR3 contains 16 residues. V lost 6 bases and J lost 6; bases outside the gene matches: 12. Germline lookup yields CDR1 SNHLY and CDR2 FYNNEI. The chain's CDR3 is CASSVRLGQVSGELFF. The CDR3 DNA reads as TGTGCCAGCAGCGTAAGGCTGGGACAGGTGTCCGGGGAGCTGTTTTTT.

The CDR3 sequence: CASSQGIPRDTQYF. CDR3 DNA sequence: TGTGCCAGCAGCCAAGGGATCCCGCGCGATACGCAGTATTTT. V usage is TRBV3-1 and J usage is TRBJ2-3; D call uncertain. Germline-derived CDR1 and CDR2 are LGHDT and YNNKEL (reference sequence). This CDR3 has 14 amino acids. Trimming took off 1 base at V and 6 bases at J, with 11 bases between the two ends.

The sample holds a few counts of this clonotype. The chain uses TRBV28 and TRBJ2-5; TRBD2 agrees at 11 bases. V gave up 5 bases and J gave up 5 bases; unmatched junction bases: 7. Germline lookup yields CDR1 MDHEN and CDR2 SYDVKM. The CDR3 covers 15 residues. DNA of the CDR3: TGTGCCAGCAGTGTTAGCGGGAGGGCCCCGGAGACCCAGTACTTC. It is translated as CASSVSGRAPETQYF.

J is TRBJ2-7 and V is TRBV28; no firm D call. The V end lost 6 bases, the J end lost 7 bases, and 13 bases lay between the germline ends. The CDR3 totals 12 residues. Germline V gene data show CDR1 as MDHEN and CDR2 as SYDVKM. CDR3 sequence reads: CASSLTIGEQYF. The CDR3 DNA follows: TGTGCCAGCAGCCTTACCATCGGGGAGCAGTACTTC. The full variable domain, in which reference TRBV28 and TRBJ2-7 provide the parts outside the CDR3, is DVKVTQSSRYLVKRTGEKVFLECVQDMDHENMFWYRQDPGLGLRLIYFSYDVKMKEKGDIPEGYSVSREKKERFSLILESASTNQTSMYLCASSLTIGEQYFGPGTRLTVT.

This clonotype was seen more than once but under ten times. J is TRBJ2-2 and V is TRBV5-1; 14 bases match TRBD2. The CDR3 spans 16 residues. V shed 4 bases, J shed 7 bases, and the junction held 6 bases outside the gene matches. Germline CDR1 reads SGHRS; CDR2 reads YFSETQ. DNA of the CDR3: TGCGCCAGCAGCGACGGGACTAGCGGGAGAGGCGGGGAGCTGTTTTTT. It translates to CASSDGTSGRGGELFF.

The sample holds many counts of this clonotype. This rearrangement joins TRBV20-1 to TRBJ2-7; 9 bases line up with TRBD1. Per the germline V gene, CDR1 is DFQATT and CDR2 is SNEGSKA (reference sequence). The junction had 15 bases not matched to a gene; V was cut back by 0 bases and J by 9 bases. The CDR3 runs to 16 residues. In DNA, the CDR3 is TGCAGTGCTAGAGATCGAAGAGGACAGGGGCCCCCCTGGCAGTACTTC. As protein: CSARDRRGQGPPWQYF.

The chain joins TRBV28 to TRBJ1-5, with D perhaps TRBD1 (6 bases). The ends were cut back, 7 bases at V and 4 bases at J, with 11 bases in the middle. This CDR3 has 13 residues. CDR1 is MDHEN, CDR2 SYDVKM, per germline. The DNA of the CDR3 is TGTGCCAGCATTAGCCAGGGGAATCAGCCCCAGCATTTT. Translation gives CASISQGNQPQHF.

The chain uses TRBV7-8 and TRBJ2-1; tentatively, D is TRBD2 (5 bases). Germline CDR1 is SGHVS and CDR2 is FQNEAQ. V was clipped by 3 bases and J by 0 bases, with 9 bases between them. The CDR3 is made up of 15 amino acids. The CDR3 is CASSFGDVSYNEQFF. The CDR3 nucleotides read TGTGCCAGCAGCTTCGGGGATGTCTCCTACAATGAGCAGTTCTTC.

This clonotype was detected a few times. The chain is built from TRBV18 and TRBJ2-5, with 7 bases that match TRBD2. V was clipped by 3 bases and J by 3 bases; unmatched bases: 7. Germline values: CDR1 KGHSH, CDR2 LQKENI. The CDR3 loop spans 15 amino acids. This CDR3 is CASSPLAGAEETQYF. The CDR3 DNA is TGTGCCAGCTCACCCCTGGCGGGAGCGGAAGAGACCCAGTACTTC.

V and J are TRBV28 and TRBJ2-1, with D possibly being TRBD2 (6 bases). This CDR3 spans 14 amino acids. Germline loops: CDR1 MDHEN, CDR2 SYDVKM. The V gene lost 8 bases and the J gene lost 1 base, with 12 bases spanning the gap. The CDR3 is CASVRGGSYNEQFF. CDR3 bases: TGTGCCAGCGTCCGGGGAGGTTCCTACAATGAGCAGTTCTTC.

The chain links TRBV6-1 to TRBJ2-7; D not resolved. The V end lost 0 bases, the J end lost 4 bases, and 7 bases lay between the germline ends. This CDR3 spans 13 amino acids. Looked up from germline, CDR1 is MNHNS and CDR2 is SASEGT. The CDR3 spells CASSEAVEYEQYF. DNA for the CDR3: TGTGCCAGCAGTGAAGCCGTAGAGTACGAGCAGTACTTC.

The chain links TRBV7-2 to TRBJ2-3; D unclear. This CDR3 has 13 residues. Per germline, CDR1 SGHTA and CDR2 FQGNSA. Between the trimmed V and J ends, which lost 5 bases and 2 bases, there was a span of 8 bases. CDR3 coding DNA: TGTGCCAGCAGCCCTTACTTCACAGATACGCAGTATTTT. It encodes CASSPYFTDTQYF.

This clonotype was seen more than once but under ten times. The chain has TRBV3-1 and TRBJ2-6, with 7 bases lining up with TRBD1. The J segment lost 2 bases and the V segment lost 3 bases, leaving 1 base of the junction unmatched. CDR1 is LGHDT, CDR2 YNNKEL, per germline (reference sequence). This CDR3 comprises 15 residues. The DNA of the CDR3 is TGTGCCAGCAGCCATGGACAGGCTGGGGCCAACGTCCTGACTTTC. It codes for CASSHGQAGANVLTF.

The chain uses TRBV10-3 and TRBJ1-1, with 7 positions matching TRBD1. J gave up 1 base and V 2 bases, and 7 bases lay outside the gene matches. CDR1 ENHRY and CDR2 SYGVKD come from the germline V gene. This CDR3 is built from 16 residues. The chain's CDR3 is CAISEGPGGRNTEAFF. The CDR3 DNA reads TGTGCCATCAGTGAGGGGCCAGGGGGTAGGAACACTGAAGCTTTCTTT.

This clonotype has a handful of counts. The chain is built from TRBV28 and TRBJ2-4; D call uncertain. The CDR3 contains 18 residues. Trimming shortened V by 7 bases and J by 0 bases, and 22 bases separated the two germline ends. Germline V gives CDR1 MDHEN, CDR2 SYDVKM. CDR3: CASKQKSGAELAKNIQYF. CDR3 bases: TGTGCCAGCAAACAGAAAAGTGGAGCAGAACTAGCCAAAAACATTCAGTACTTC.

This clonotype was observed a handful of times. The V gene is TRBV20-1, the J gene TRBJ1-4; TRBD1 matches 11 bases. V dropped 4 bases and J dropped 7; count of bases not matched to a gene: 2. From germline, CDR1 is DFQATT and CDR2 SNEGSKA (reference sequence). The CDR3 is made up of 13 amino acids. The CDR3 coding sequence is TGCAGTGCTACCGGGACAGGGGGTGAAAAACTGTTTTTT. It yields the protein CSATGTGGEKLFF.

This rearrangement joins TRBV12-3 or TRBV12-4 to TRBJ2-5; 9 bases line up with TRBD1. The tail of the sequence fits TRBJ2-1 better, so the J call may be wrong. The CDR3 loop spans 15 amino acids. CDR3 region: CASSLDRGSWNEQFF. CDR3 sequence (DNA): TGTGCCAGCAGCCTCGACAGGGGGAGTTGGAATGAGCAGTTCTTC.

CDR3 bases: TGTGCCAGCAGCCCCTTGGACAGGGATAATGAAAAACTGTTTTTT. It yields the protein CASSPLDRDNEKLFF. The chain employs TRBV7-9 and TRBJ1-4, with 8 bases fitting TRBD1. The CDR3 covers 15 residues. Per the germline V gene, CDR1 is SEHNR and CDR2 is FQNEAQ (reference sequence). Trimming removed 5 bases from V and 4 bases from J; junction bases left unmatched: 6. Full variable domain (remainder filled in from reference TRBV7-9 and TRBJ1-4): DTGVSQNPRHKITKRGQNVTFRCDPISEHNRLYWYRQTLGQGPEFLTYFQNEAQLEKSRLLSDRFSAERPKGSFSTLEIQRTEQGDSAMYLCASSPLDRDNEKLFFGSGTQLSVL.

Notes on this clonotype: A read error may explain this, as a much larger clone is one base away. V usage is TRBV11-2 and J usage is TRBJ2-4; 11 bases are a match to TRBD2. This CDR3 is 20 amino acids long. The ends lost 5 bases at V and 6 bases at J; junction bases unmatched: 21. The germline V gene encodes CDR1 SGHAT and CDR2 FQNNGV. CDR3 sequence: CASSPLTSGSRVDFRNIQYF. In DNA form, the CDR3 reads TGTGCCAGCAGCCCCCTAACTAGCGGGAGTAGAGTGGACTTTCGAAACATTCAGTACTTC.

The chain is built from TRBV4-1 and TRBJ2-6, with D perhaps TRBD1 or TRBD2 (5 bases each). CDR3 size: 17 residues. Trimming shortened V by 1 base and J by 2 bases, and 12 bases separated the two germline ends. The germline CDR1 and CDR2 sequences are MGHRA and YSYEKL. CDR3 in amino acids: CASSQVVGETGANVLTF. CDR3 coding DNA: TGCGCCAGCAGCCAAGTTGTGGGGGAAACTGGGGCCAACGTCCTGACTTTC.

This clonotype appeared a few times. The chain has TRBV11-2 and TRBJ2-3; the D gene is possibly TRBD2 (7 bases). The V gene lost 4 bases and the J gene lost 6 bases, with 23 bases spanning the gap. Germline V gene sequence: CDR1 SGHAT, CDR2 FQNNGV. The CDR3 runs 17 residues. Written as DNA, the CDR3 is TGTGCCAGCAGCTCTAAAGACCGGGGGGCCCTGGCGGATACGCAGTATTTT. Residues: CASSSKDRGALADTQYF.

This clonotype was seen more than once but under ten times. The rearrangement joins TRBV4-2 to TRBJ2-1; D is possibly TRBD1 (6 bases). The DNA end favors TRBJ2-7, so the J call may be wrong. The length of the CDR3 is 13 residues. Germline-derived CDR1 and CDR2 are LGHNA and YNFKEQ. This chain's CDR3 is CASSVSRGYEQYF. The CDR3 DNA is TGTGCCAGCAGTGTCAGCAGGGGCTACGAGCAGTACTTC.

The chain has TRBV7-9 and TRBJ2-1, with D possibly matching TRBD1 (6 bases). V lost 1 base, J lost 6 bases, and 19 bases lay in between. The CDR3 extends over 17 amino acids. Germline lookup yields CDR1 SEHNR and CDR2 FQNEAQ (reference sequence). CDR3 DNA sequence: TGTGCCAGCAGCTTAGTTGGTGGGACATCTTTAGGCAATGAGCAGTTCTTC. Its protein product is CASSLVGGTSLGNEQFF. Full variable domain (rest looked up from reference TRBV7-9 and TRBJ2-1): DTGVSQNPRHKITKRGQNVTFRCDPISEHNRLYWYRQTLGQGPEFLTYFQNEAQLEKSRLLSDRFSAERPKGSFSTLEIQRTEQGDSAMYLCASSLVGGTSLGNEQFFGPGTRLTVL.

This clonotype has a count of ten or more. The rearrangement uses TRBV20-1 and TRBJ2-5; 9 nucleotides align to TRBD2. V lost 0 bases, J lost 2 bases, and 4 bases stayed unmatched. In germline, CDR1 is DFQATT, CDR2 SNEGSKA (reference sequence). The CDR3 covers 15 residues. Here the CDR3 reads CSARDGTSRQETQYF. CDR3 DNA: TGCAGTGCTAGAGACGGGACTAGCAGACAAGAGACCCAGTACTTC.